This is a list of T cell receptor beta chains from one sample in a study of blood T cell repertoires in COVID-19. Here immunoSEQ multiplex PCR was the method, and the copy in TCRdb shows in-frame clones only, minus some. The profile shows 200,000 or so clones, around 85% of them singletons. Material for sequencing was peripheral blood. Receptors originate from a man aged 55 to 69 with COVID-19, enrolled during active disease. CDR3s include the opening cysteine and the closing phenylalanine or tryptophan. Fields, in order: D gene, V gene, J gene, clone size, CDR3 DNA, CDR3 protein. D genes are given only for firm matches. Size tells how often a clone was seen (once, few, many) or the class of an expanded clone, and some rows leave it out.

TRBD1	TRBV6-5	TRBJ1-2	-	TGTGCCAGCAGTCGGGGACAGGGAACGTATGGCTACACCTTC	CASSRGQGTYGYTF
TRBD1	TRBV14	TRBJ2-1	-	TGTGCCAGCAGCCATCGGGACAGGGCCCCCTACAATGAGCAGTTCTTC	CASSHRDRAPYNEQFF
-	TRBV3-1/TRBV3-2	TRBJ2-3	-	TGTGCCAGCAGCCAATTCCCGGGAGTAACAGATACGCAGTATTTT	CASSQFPGVTDTQYF
-	TRBV6-5	TRBJ1-5	once	TGTGCCAGCAGTACAGGGAATAGCAATCAGCCCCAGCATTTT	CASSTGNSNQPQHF
TRBD2	TRBV7-2	TRBJ2-7	-	TGTGCCAGCAGTACGGGAGGCTACGAGCAGTACTTC	CASSTGGYEQYF
-	TRBV7-2	TRBJ1-4	-	TGTGCCAGCAGCTTAGAGGTGGAGGAAAAACTGTTTTTT	CASSLEVEEKLFF
-	TRBV2	TRBJ1-5	-	TGTGCCAGCAGTGACAGGCAGAATAGCAATCAGCCCCAGCATTTT	CASSDRQNSNQPQHF
-	TRBV29-1	TRBJ1-1	-	TGCAGCGTTGAAATAAGTGAGCCTTCTGATTCTTTCTTT	CSVEISEPSDSFF
TRBD1	TRBV19	TRBJ1-2	-	TGTGCCAGTAGGAACCTAGGACAGGGATCGGGGGGCTACACCTTC	CASRNLGQGSGGYTF
-	TRBV6-6	TRBJ1-5	-	TGTGCCAGCAGTTACGCGGGTAGCAATCAGCCCCAGCATTTT	CASSYAGSNQPQHF
-	TRBV11-3	TRBJ1-3	-	TGTGCCAGCAGCTTGTGGGGAAGGGGTAGACCGAGCTCTGGAAACACCATATATTTT	CASSLWGRGRPSSGNTIYF
TRBD1	TRBV3-1/TRBV3-2	TRBJ1-2	few	TGTGCCAGCAGCCCGGACAGGGGATATGGCTACACCTTC	CASSPDRGYGYTF
-	TRBV2	TRBJ1-6	-	TGTGCCAGCGGACAGAACTATAATTCACCCCTCCACTTT	CASGQNYNSPLHF
TRBD2	TRBV5-1	TRBJ2-1	-	TGCGCCAGCAGCCCTGGACTAGCCAGACAGAATGAGCAGTTCTTC	CASSPGLARQNEQFF
-	TRBV18	TRBJ1-1	-	TGTGCCAGCTCACCCTCCGGGACGGGAGGGAACACTGAAGCTTTCTTT	CASSPSGTGGNTEAFF
-	TRBV10-1	TRBJ2-7	once	TGCGCCAGCAGTGGTACGGGGAACGAGCAGTACTTC	CASSGTGNEQYF
-	TRBV11-1	TRBJ2-1	-	TGTGCCAGCAGCTTAGATCAGGGCATGCAGATGAATGAGCAGTTCTTC	CASSLDQGMQMNEQFF
TRBD1	TRBV9	TRBJ2-2	-	TGTGCCAGCAGCGTAGGGGGACAGTTAAACGGGGAGCTGTTTTTT	CASSVGGQLNGELFF
TRBD2	TRBV7-2	TRBJ2-1	-	TGTGCCAGCAGCCAGAGGCGGGGCCCCCGGGGGGTGTCGGAGCAGTTCTTC	CASSQRRGPRGVSEQFF
-	TRBV25-1	TRBJ2-3	-	TGTGCCAGCAGTGACGCGGGGGCTCTCACAGATACGCAGTATTTT	CASSDAGALTDTQYF
-	TRBV9	TRBJ2-3	-	TGTGCCAGCAGCCCAGACGGCAGGAGCACAGATACGCAGTATTTT	CASSPDGRSTDTQYF
TRBD2	TRBV2	TRBJ2-1	-	TGTGCCAGCAGAGGCGGGAGCTCCTACAATGAGCAGTTCTTC	CASRGGSSYNEQFF
-	TRBV28	TRBJ1-5	-	TGTGCCAGTAATAGCAATCAGCCCCAGCATTTT	CASNSNQPQHF
-	TRBV28	TRBJ2-3	-	TGTGCCAGCAGGAACTCTAACACAGATACGCAGTATTTT	CASRNSNTDTQYF
-	TRBV7-3	TRBJ1-5	-	TGTGCCAGCAGTCCAGACAGGAGTCAGCCCCAGCATTTT	CASSPDRSQPQHF
-	TRBV6-5	TRBJ2-5	-	TGTGCCAGCAGACAGGAGGGAGCAGAGACCCAGTACTTC	CASRQEGAETQYF
-	TRBV7-2	TRBJ1-5	-	TGTGCCAGCAGCTTACGAGGGGAGGGACAGCCCCAGCATTTT	CASSLRGEGQPQHF
TRBD1	TRBV7-9	TRBJ1-1	-	TGTGCCAGCAGCTTAGCGGGGGGACAGGGAACTGAAGCTTTCTTT	CASSLAGGQGTEAFF
TRBD1	TRBV19	TRBJ1-6	-	TGTGCCACAGCCTCGGGACAGGCCCCCTTTAACCTCCACTTT	CATASGQAPFNLHF
-	TRBV5-1	TRBJ1-4	-	TGCGCCAGCAGCTTGGGGCAGAACAATGAAAAACTGTTTTTT	CASSLGQNNEKLFF
TRBD2	TRBV4-2	TRBJ2-2	-	TGTGCCAGCAGCCTTCGGACTAGTTCAGTGGAGCTGTTTTTT	CASSLRTSSVELFF
-	TRBV5-6	TRBJ2-1	once	TGTGCCAGCAGCTCGGGGTCGGGTCAGCCATACAATGAGCAGTTCTTC	CASSSGSGQPYNEQFF
TRBD1	TRBV3-1/TRBV3-2	TRBJ1-2	few	TGTGCCAGCAGCTCCCAGGGGGGTAATTCGGGCTACACCTTC	CASSSQGGNSGYTF
TRBD1	TRBV4-2	TRBJ1-5	-	TGTGCCAGCAGCCAACAGGGGGGCAATCAGCCCCAGCATTTT	CASSQQGGNQPQHF
TRBD1	TRBV2	TRBJ1-6	-	TGTGCCAGCAGTACCGGGACAGGGGTAGGTTCACCCCTCCACTTT	CASSTGTGVGSPLHF
TRBD1	TRBV19	TRBJ2-7	-	TGTGCCAGTAGTACCGGCCCCTCATCACAGGTACTGGGACAGGGTTTACACGAGCAGTACTTC	CASSTGPSSQVLGQGLHEQYF
-	TRBV6-1	TRBJ1-6	-	TGTGCCAGCAGTGAAGCGTGGGCATTTAATTCACCCCTCCACTTT	CASSEAWAFNSPLHF
TRBD1	TRBV6-6	TRBJ1-1	-	TGTGCCAGCAGCCTAACCGACAGGGTAGGTGAAGCTTTCTTT	CASSLTDRVGEAFF
-	TRBV27	TRBJ1-2	-	TGTGCCAGCAGTTTATCCGGGGGGCAGAACTATGGCTACACCTTC	CASSLSGGQNYGYTF
TRBD2	TRBV6-2/TRBV6-3	TRBJ2-4	-	TGTGCCAGCAGTGCCCGGGGGGGAGTTAAAAACATTCAGTACTTC	CASSARGGVKNIQYF
TRBD1	TRBV5-1	TRBJ1-1	-	TGCGCCAGCAGCGCCCTACAGGGGGCTGAAGCTTTCTTT	CASSALQGAEAFF
TRBD1	TRBV5-4	TRBJ1-2	-	TGTGCCAGCATGGACAGGGGGCTTGGCTACACCTTC	CASMDRGLGYTF
TRBD2	TRBV5-1	TRBJ2-3	-	TGCGCCAGCAGCGGGAGGGGTGGGAGCACAGATACGCAGTATTTT	CASSGRGGSTDTQYF
-	TRBV4-1	TRBJ2-5	-	TGCGCCAGCAGCCAAGGGGGGGTAATGACTCAGTACTTC	CASSQGGVMTQYF
TRBD2	TRBV7-9	TRBJ2-7	-	TGTGCCAGCAGCTCCCTCAGCGGGAGAGGGAGGGAGCAGTACTTC	CASSSLSGRGREQYF
-	TRBV4-2	TRBJ1-1	-	TGTGCCAGCAGCCAAGATACCAGGAACACTGAAGCTTTCTTT	CASSQDTRNTEAFF
-	TRBV18	TRBJ1-3	few	TGTGCCAGCTCACCCGTAGCGGTCTCTGGAAACACCATATATTTT	CASSPVAVSGNTIYF
-	TRBV6-1	TRBJ2-7	-	TGTGCCAGCAGTGAAAACGGGGTAAGGGAGCAGTACTTC	CASSENGVREQYF
-	TRBV5-1	TRBJ2-7	-	TGCGCCAGCAGCTCCGACACAACCTACGAGCAGTACTTC	CASSSDTTYEQYF
-	TRBV28	TRBJ1-1	-	TGTGCCAGCAGTGACACCCTGAACACTGAAGCTTTCTTT	CASSDTLNTEAFF
-	TRBV20-1	TRBJ2-5	-	TGCAGTGCTAGTCGTCCGGGAAAAGAGACCCAGTACTTC	CSASRPGKETQYF
-	TRBV29-1	TRBJ1-1	-	TGCAGCGTTGCAGGGAGCGGGACTGAAGCTTTCTTT	CSVAGSGTEAFF
-	TRBV10-3	TRBJ1-6	-	TGTGCCATCAGTGAGACAGGGATGAGTCCACCCCTCCACTTT	CAISETGMSPPLHF